The clone carrying this T cell receptor (beta chain) turned up a few times. What it recognizes is unknown. Study-wide findings and caveats: Tumor memory CD4+ T cell TCR gene usage clustered with blood and lymph node memory CD4+ cells and lymph node naive CD4+ cells. Tumor Treg TCRs overlapped most with tumor naive CD4+ cells.

Germline assignment: CDR1 SGHTA and CDR2 FQGNSA. Trimming at V came to 2 bases and at J to 2 bases, leaving 4 bases not matched to a gene. This CDR3 has 15 residues. Full-length variable regions came from constant-region reverse primers plus semi-nested Nested Universal Primer A PCR. From the 5' RACE reads, TCRdb called clonotypes with MiXCR, one entry per CDR3 protein. The table includes some 64,000 distinct CDR3 sequences, around a fifth detected once. Memory CD4+ T cells were sorted as CD4+CD45RO+CD25- cells. This sequence joins TRBV7-2 and TRBJ2-3; 7 nucleotides match TRBD2. Sample: memory CD4+ T cells sorted from a lymph node. Stated subset: memory CD4+ T cells, CD4+CD45RO+CD25-. The source is a female donor with breast cancer. The CDR3 is CASSLQGGFTDTQYF. As DNA, the CDR3 is TGTGCCAGCAGCTTACAGGGAGGGTTCACAGATACGCAGTATTTT. The variable domain in full, with the rest retrieved from reference TRBV7-2 and TRBJ2-3, is GAGVSQSPSNKVTEKGKDVELRCDPISGHTALYWYRQSLGQGLEFLIYFQGNSAPDKSGLPSDRFSAERTGGSVSTLTIQRTQQEDSAVYLCASSLQGGFTDTQYFGPGTRLTVL.